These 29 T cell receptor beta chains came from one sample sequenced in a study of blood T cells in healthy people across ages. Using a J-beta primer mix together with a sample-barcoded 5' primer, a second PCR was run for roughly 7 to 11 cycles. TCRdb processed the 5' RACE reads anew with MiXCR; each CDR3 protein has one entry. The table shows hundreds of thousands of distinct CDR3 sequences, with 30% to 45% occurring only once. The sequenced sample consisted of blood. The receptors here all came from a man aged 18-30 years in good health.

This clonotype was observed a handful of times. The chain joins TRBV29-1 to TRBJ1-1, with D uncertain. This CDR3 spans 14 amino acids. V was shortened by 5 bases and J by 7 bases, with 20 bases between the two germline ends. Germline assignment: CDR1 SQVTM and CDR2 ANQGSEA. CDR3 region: CSVKSGEAVDEAFF. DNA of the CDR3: TGCAGCGTTAAATCGGGCGAGGCCGTGGATGAAGCTTTCTTT.

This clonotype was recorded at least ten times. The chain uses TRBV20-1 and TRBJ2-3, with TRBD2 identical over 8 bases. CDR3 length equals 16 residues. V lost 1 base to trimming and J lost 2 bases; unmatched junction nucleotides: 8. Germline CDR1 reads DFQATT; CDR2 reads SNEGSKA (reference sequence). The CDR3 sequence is CSARAVASGYTDTQYF. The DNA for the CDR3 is TGCAGTGCTAGAGCCGTAGCTAGCGGGTACACAGATACGCAGTATTTT.

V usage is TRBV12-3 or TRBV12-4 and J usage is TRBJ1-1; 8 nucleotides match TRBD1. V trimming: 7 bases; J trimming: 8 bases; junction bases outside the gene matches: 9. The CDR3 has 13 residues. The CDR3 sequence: CASTPQGAWEAFF. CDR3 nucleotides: TGTGCCAGCACTCCCCAGGGGGCTTGGGAAGCTTTCTTT.

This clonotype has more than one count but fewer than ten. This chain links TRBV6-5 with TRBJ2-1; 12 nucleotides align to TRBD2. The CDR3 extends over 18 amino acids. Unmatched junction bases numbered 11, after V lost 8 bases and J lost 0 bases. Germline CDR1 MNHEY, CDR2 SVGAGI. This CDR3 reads CASVSSGGGPSSYNEQFF. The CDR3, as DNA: TGTGCCAGCGTTTCTAGCGGGGGGGGGCCCAGCTCCTACAATGAGCAGTTCTTC.

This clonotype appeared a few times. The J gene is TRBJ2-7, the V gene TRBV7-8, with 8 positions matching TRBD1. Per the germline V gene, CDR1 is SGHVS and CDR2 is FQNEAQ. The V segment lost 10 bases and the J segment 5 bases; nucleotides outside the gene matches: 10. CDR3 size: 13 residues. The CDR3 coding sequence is TGTGCCACAGGACAGGACAGGGAAAACGAGCAGTACTTC. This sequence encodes CATGQDRENEQYF.

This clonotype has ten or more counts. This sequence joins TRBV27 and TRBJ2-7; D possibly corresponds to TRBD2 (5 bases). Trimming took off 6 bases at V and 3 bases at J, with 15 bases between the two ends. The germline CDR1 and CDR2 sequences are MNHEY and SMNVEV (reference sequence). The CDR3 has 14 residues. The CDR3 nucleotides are TGTGCCAGCAGGGCGGGCCCAGCCGACTACGAGCAGTACTTC. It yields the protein CASRAGPADYEQYF.

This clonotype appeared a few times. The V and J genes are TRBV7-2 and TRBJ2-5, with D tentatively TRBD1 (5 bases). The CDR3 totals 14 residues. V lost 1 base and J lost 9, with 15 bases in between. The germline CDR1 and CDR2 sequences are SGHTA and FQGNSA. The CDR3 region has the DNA TGTGCCAGCAGCTTAGGGGGCACGCAAAGGGCCCAGTACTTC. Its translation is CASSLGGTQRAQYF. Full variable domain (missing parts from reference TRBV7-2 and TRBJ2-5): GAGVSQSPSNKVTEKGKDVELRCDPISGHTALYWYRQSLGQGLEFLIYFQGNSAPDKSGLPSDRFSAERTGGSVSTLTIQRTQQEDSAVYLCASSLGGTQRAQYFGPGTRLLVL.

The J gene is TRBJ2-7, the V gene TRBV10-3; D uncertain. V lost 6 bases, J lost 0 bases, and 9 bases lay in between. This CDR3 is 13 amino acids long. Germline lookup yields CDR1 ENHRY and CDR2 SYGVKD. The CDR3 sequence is CAISPASSYEQYF. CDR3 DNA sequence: TGTGCCATCAGCCCTGCGAGCTCCTACGAGCAGTACTTC.

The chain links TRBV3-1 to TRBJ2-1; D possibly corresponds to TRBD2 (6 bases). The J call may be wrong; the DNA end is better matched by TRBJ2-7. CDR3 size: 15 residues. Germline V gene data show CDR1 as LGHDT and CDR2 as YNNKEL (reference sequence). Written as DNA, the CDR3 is TGTGCCAGCAGCCAGGGGGGTCGCCCCTACAATGAGCAGTACTTC. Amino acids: CASSQGGRPYNEQYF.

DNA for the CDR3: TGTGCCAGCAGCTTAGGTCTAGCGGTCCACACCGGGGAGCTGTTTTTT. This sequence encodes CASSLGLAVHTGELFF. The chain carries TRBV13 and TRBJ2-2, with 7 nucleotides matching TRBD2. Per the germline V gene, CDR1 is PRHDT and CDR2 is FYEKMQ (reference sequence). The length of the CDR3 is 16 residues. V lost 0 bases to trimming and J lost 3 bases; unmatched junction nucleotides: 4.

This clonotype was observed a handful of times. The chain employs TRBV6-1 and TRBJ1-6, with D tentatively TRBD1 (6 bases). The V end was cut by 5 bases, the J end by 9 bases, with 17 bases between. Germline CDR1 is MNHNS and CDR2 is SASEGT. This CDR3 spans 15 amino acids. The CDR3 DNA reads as TGTGCCAGCAGTTCGAGCAGGGGCAATGGTTCACCCCTCCACTTT. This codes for CASSSSRGNGSPLHF.

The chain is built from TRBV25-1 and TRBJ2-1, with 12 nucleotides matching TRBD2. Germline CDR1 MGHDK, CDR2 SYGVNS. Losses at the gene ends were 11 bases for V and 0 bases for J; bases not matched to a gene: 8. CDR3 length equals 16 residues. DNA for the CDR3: TGTGCCGTCACGACTAGCGGGGGTAGCTCCTACAATGAGCAGTTCTTC. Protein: CAVTTSGGSSYNEQFF.

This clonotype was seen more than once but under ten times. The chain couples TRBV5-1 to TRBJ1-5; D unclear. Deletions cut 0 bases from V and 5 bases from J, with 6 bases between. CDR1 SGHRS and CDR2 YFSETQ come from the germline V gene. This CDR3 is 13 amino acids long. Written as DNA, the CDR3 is TGCGCCAGCAGCTTGGGTACCGATCAGCCCCAGCATTTT. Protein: CASSLGTDQPQHF.

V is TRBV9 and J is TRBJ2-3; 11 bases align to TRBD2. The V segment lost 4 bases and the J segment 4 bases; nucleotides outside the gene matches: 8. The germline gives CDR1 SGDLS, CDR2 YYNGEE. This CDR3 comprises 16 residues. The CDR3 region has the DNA TGTGCCAGCAGCTCCTCCCCTAGCGGGGGGTCAGATACGCAGTATTTT. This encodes CASSSSPSGGSDTQYF.

This chain's CDR3 is CASSGSGGPGNEQFF. In nucleotides, the CDR3 is TGTGCCAGCAGCGGTAGCGGGGGGCCAGGCAATGAGCAGTTCTTC. V usage is TRBV9 and J usage is TRBJ2-1, with 10 bases fitting TRBD2. With 3 bases clipped from V and 6 bases from J, the junction kept 6 bases outside the gene matches. Germline V gene data show CDR1 as SGDLS and CDR2 as YYNGEE. CDR3 size: 15 residues.

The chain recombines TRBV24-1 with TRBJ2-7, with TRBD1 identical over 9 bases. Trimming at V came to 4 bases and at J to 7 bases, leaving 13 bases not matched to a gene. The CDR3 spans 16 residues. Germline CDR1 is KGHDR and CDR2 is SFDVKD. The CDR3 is CATSDPGTGRYHEQYF. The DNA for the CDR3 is TGTGCCACCAGTGACCCTGGGACAGGGAGGTATCATGAGCAGTACTTC.

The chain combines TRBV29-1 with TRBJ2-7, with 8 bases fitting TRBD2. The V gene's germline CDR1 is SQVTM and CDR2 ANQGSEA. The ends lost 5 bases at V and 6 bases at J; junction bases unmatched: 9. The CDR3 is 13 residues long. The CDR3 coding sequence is TGCAGCGTTAGTAGCGGGGTAAAGGCCGAGCAGTACTTC. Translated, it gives CSVSSGVKAEQYF.

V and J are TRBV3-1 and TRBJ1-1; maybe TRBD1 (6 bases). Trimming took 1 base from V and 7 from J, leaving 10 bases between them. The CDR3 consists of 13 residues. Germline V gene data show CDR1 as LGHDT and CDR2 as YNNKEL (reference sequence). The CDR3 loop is CASSQGRQVEAFF. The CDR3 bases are TGTGCCAGCAGCCAAGGCAGACAGGTTGAAGCTTTCTTT.

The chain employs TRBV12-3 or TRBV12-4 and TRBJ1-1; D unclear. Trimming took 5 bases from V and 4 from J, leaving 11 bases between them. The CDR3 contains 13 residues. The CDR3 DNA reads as TGTGCCAGCAGTCGGGCGGGGTTCACTGAAGCTTTCTTT. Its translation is CASSRAGFTEAFF.

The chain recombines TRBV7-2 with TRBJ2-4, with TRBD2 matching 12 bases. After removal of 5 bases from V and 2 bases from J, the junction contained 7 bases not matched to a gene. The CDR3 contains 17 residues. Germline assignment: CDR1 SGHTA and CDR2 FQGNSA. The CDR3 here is CASSPLTSGGPKNIQYF. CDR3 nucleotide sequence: TGTGCCAGCAGCCCGTTGACTAGCGGGGGCCCCAAAAACATTCAGTACTTC.

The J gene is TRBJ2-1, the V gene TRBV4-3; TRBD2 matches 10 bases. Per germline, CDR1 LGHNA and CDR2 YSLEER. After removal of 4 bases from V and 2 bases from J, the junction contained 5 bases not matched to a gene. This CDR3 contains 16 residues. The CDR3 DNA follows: TGCGCCAGCAGCCGTCTGAGCGGGGGGGCCTACAATGAGCAGTTCTTC. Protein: CASSRLSGGAYNEQFF.

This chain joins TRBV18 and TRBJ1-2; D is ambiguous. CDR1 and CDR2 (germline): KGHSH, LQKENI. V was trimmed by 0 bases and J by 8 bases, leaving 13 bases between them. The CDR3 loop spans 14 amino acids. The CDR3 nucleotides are TGTGCCAGCTCACCACCGACCGTACTGGGGGGCTACACCTTC. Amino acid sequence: CASSPPTVLGGYTF.

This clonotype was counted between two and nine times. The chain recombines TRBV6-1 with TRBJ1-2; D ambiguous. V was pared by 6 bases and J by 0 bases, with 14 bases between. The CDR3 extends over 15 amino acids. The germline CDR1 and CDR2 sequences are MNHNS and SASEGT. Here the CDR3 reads CASSAMPDANYGYTF. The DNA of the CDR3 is TGTGCCAGCAGCGCGATGCCGGACGCTAACTATGGCTACACCTTC.

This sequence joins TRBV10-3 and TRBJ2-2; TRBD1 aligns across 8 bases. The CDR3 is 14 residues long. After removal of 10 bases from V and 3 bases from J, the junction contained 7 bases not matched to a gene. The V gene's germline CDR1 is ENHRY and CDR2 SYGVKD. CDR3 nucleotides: TGTGCCACCAGGGGACAGGTGGACACCGGGGAGCTGTTTTTT. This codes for CATRGQVDTGELFF.

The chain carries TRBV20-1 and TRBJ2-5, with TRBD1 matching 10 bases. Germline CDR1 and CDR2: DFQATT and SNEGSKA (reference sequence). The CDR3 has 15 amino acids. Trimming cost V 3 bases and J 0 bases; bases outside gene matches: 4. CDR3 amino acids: CSASKTGGHQETQYF. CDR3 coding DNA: TGCAGTGCTAGCAAGACAGGGGGCCACCAAGAGACCCAGTACTTC.

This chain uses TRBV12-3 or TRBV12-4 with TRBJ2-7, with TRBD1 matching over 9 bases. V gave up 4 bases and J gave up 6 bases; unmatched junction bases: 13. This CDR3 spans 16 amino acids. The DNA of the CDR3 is TGTGCCAGCAGTTGGGGAGGGACAGGGAGACCATCCGAGCAGTACTTC. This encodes CASSWGGTGRPSEQYF.

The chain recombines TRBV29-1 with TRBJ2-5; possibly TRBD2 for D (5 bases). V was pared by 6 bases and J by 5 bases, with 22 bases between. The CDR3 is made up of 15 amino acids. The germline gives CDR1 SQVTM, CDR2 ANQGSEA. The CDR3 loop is CSVPGGSAGWETQYF. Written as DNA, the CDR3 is TGCAGCGTACCCGGCGGCAGCGCGGGTTGGGAGACCCAGTACTTC.

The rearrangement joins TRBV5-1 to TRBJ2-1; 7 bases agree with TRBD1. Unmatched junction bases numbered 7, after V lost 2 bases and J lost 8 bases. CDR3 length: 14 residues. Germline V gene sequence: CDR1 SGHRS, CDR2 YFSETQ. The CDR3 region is CASSLHRGSDEQFF. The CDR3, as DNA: TGCGCCAGCAGCTTACACAGGGGTAGCGATGAGCAGTTCTTC.

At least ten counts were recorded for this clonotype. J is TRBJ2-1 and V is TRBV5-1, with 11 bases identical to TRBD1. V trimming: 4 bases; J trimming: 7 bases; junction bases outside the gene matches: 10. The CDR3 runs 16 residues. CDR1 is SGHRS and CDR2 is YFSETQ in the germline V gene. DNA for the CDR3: TGCGCCAGCAGCCTAGTACCGGGACAGGGGGAAAATGAGCAGTTCTTC. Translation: CASSLVPGQGENEQFF.